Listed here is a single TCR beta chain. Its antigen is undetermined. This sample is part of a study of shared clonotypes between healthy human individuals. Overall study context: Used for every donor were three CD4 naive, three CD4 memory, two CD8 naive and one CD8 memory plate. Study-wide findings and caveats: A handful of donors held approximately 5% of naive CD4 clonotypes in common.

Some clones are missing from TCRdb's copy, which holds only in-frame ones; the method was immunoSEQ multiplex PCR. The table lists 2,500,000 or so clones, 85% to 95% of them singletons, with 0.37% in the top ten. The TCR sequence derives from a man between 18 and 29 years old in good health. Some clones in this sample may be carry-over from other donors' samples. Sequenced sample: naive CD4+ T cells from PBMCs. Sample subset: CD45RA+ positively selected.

CDR3 sequence: CASSQGGSFNEKLFF. CDR3 sequence (DNA): TGTGCCAGCAGCCAAGGAGGCAGCTTTAATGAAAAACTGTTTTTT. The V gene is TRBV4-2, the J gene TRBJ1-4, with no clear D. The ends were cut back, 1 base at V and 4 bases at J, with 10 bases in the middle. The germline V gene has CDR1 LGHNA and CDR2 YNFKEQ. The CDR3 is 15 residues long.